Described below is a single T cell receptor (beta chain) sequence and its context. The antigen remains unidentified. Naive CD8 T cells were sorted as CD8+CD4-CCR7+CD45RA+. These data originate in a study of molecular identifiers for immune sequencing clone quantification. Study-level results: Effector cells had over 98% of their molecules in clones above 20 RNA copies, while naive cells had under 1%.

Trimming removed 4 bases at V and 1 base at J, with 7 bases between. CDR3 length: 13 amino acids. Per the germline V gene, CDR1 is MNHEY and CDR2 is SVGEGT. Previously described methods and listed TCR primers were employed for the bulk TCR libraries. In TCRdb, the PCR reads were re-called with MiXCR into one record per CDR3 protein. The sample carries hundreds of thousands of distinct CDR3 sequences, 25% recorded once. The sequence came from a human donor in good health. Some libraries in this study had Jurkat cell RNA spiked in. Sequences were obtained from naive CD8+ T cells from blood, with Jurkat cell RNA spiked in. Subset reported: FACS-sorted CD8+CD4-CCR7+CD45RA+ naive T cells. The gene calls are TRBV6-2 or TRBV6-3 and TRBJ1-1; no clear D. CDR3 in amino acids: CASSSTTNTEAFF. As DNA, the CDR3 is TGTGCCAGCAGTTCTACGACGAACACTGAAGCTTTCTTT.